The clone carrying this TCR beta chain has ten or more counts. The antigen is not known. The data belong to a study of HIV-infected patients and healthy controls. Study-wide results and limits: Donor HLA types were not determined in the study. CMV-associated CDR3s mostly grew nonsignificantly during therapy, while HIV-associated CDR3s declined significantly.

Trimming left V 2 bases short and J 5 bases short, with 8 bases between. In germline, CDR1 is MNHNY, CDR2 SVGAGI (reference sequence). This CDR3 contains 13 residues. The repertoire came from unfractionated whole blood and reflected all unsorted peripheral T cells. 400 to 550 ng RNA was reverse transcribed with alpha and beta constant-region primers. Alpha and beta chain libraries were made separately by chain-specific third strand synthesis with multiplexing indices. Ligation attached cDNA to a 5' RACE adapter that carried a random hexamer and SP2 site. Each CDR3 protein gets one entry after TCRdb re-called the 5' RACE reads with MiXCR. The data hold around 21,000 distinct CDR3 sequences, with 7.5% to 9% observed a single time.

This receptor was identified in an adult in good health. The chain uses TRBV6-6 and TRBJ2-3; D is unresolved. The specimen was blood. CDR3 sequence: CASSYGNRDTQYF. CDR3 nucleotide sequence: TGTGCCAGCAGTTACGGGAACAGAGATACGCAGTATTTT.